This T cell receptor beta chain was sequenced for a study of cytomegalovirus exposure and HLA in healthy donors. 60 Vbeta and 13 Jbeta primers were used in PCR. Method: immunoSEQ multiplex PCR; TCRdb's copy keeps in-frame clones and lacks some. The sample has 140,000 or so clones, roughly 62% seen once; the top ten hold about 4.5%. This CDR3 has 14 amino acids. Germline values: CDR1 ENHRY, CDR2 SYGVKD. The J segment lost 2 bases and the V segment lost 8 bases, leaving 9 bases of the junction unmatched. The receptor was derived from a man in his sixties in good health and CMV-seronegative. V is TRBV10-3 and J is TRBJ2-7, with 7 nucleotides matching TRBD1. The specimen was PBMCs. CDR3 protein: CAIGSDRPTYEQYF. The DNA for the CDR3 is TGTGCCATCGGTTCGGACAGGCCCACCTACGAGCAGTACTTC.